This TCR beta chain was captured by sequencing in a study of spatial heterogeneity in lung cancer. As for the study in general: More beta-chain than alpha-chain sequences were consistently detected.

There are 13 residues in the CDR3. V was cut by 5 bases and J by 4 bases, with 11 bases left in between. Germline lookup yields CDR1 SEHNR and CDR2 FQNEAQ (reference sequence). This clonotype was recorded at least ten times. The antigen is unknown. Whole-study findings and limits: Compared with follow-up, resection was when ubiquitous expanded tumor TCRs appeared in blood more.

Indicated time point: sample taken at primary tumor resection. Whole RNA was taken from tumor, nontumor lung or frozen PBMC; it was then sequenced unsorted. Every individual TCR cDNA molecule carried its own unique molecular identifier, which allowed correction of PCR and sequencing errors. TCRdb re-called the 5' RACE reads through MiXCR, storing one row per CDR3 protein. In the table there are roughly 48,000 distinct CDR3 sequences, approximately 5.7% of which are singletons. The sequence derives from a male donor with early-stage non-small cell lung cancer. This specimen was PBMCs, taken at surgery. The chain employs TRBV7-9 and TRBJ1-1; tentative D call: TRBD1 (6 bases). The CDR3: CASSAQGSTEAFF. The CDR3 DNA is TGTGCCAGCAGCGCTCAGGGGTCCACTGAAGCTTTCTTT.